One and the same sample provided the 26 T cell receptor beta chains below, sequenced in a study of blood T cell repertoires in COVID-19. Here immunoSEQ multiplex PCR was the method, and the copy in TCRdb shows in-frame clones only, minus some. The table records fewer than 250,000 clones, approximately 84% of them present only once. The material sequenced was peripheral blood. These receptors all come from a man aged 45-60 years with acute or convalescent COVID-19.

This clone was recorded once. This rearrangement joins TRBV9 to TRBJ2-1; 8 positions match TRBD2. CDR1 SGDLS and CDR2 YYNGEE come from the germline V gene. Germline trimming cut 0 bases from V and 5 bases from J; bases unmatched to any gene: 10. This CDR3 spans 17 amino acids. The CDR3, as DNA: TGTGCCAGCAGCGTAGGTAGAGGGGCGGGAGGTAACAATGAGCAGTTCTTC. This gives the protein CASSVGRGAGGNNEQFF.

A single count supports this clone. The CDR3, as DNA: TGTGCCAGCTCACCTAATCTTCAGGGGAGTGTCACTGAAGCTTTCTTT. The encoded protein is CASSPNLQGSVTEAFF. This sequence joins TRBV18 and TRBJ1-1; D possibly corresponds to TRBD1 (6 bases). Trimming stripped 3 bases from V and 4 bases from J, with 18 bases between. This CDR3 comprises 16 residues. CDR1 is KGHSH and CDR2 is LQKENI in the germline V gene.

This CDR3 is CASSLSTGGAFYEQYF. The DNA of the CDR3 is TGCGCCAGCAGCTTGAGTACAGGGGGCGCTTTCTACGAGCAGTACTTC. The J gene is TRBJ2-7, the V gene TRBV5-1; 9 bases fit TRBD1. CDR3 length: 16 amino acids. In germline, CDR1 is SGHRS, CDR2 YFSETQ. V lost 1 base to trimming and J lost 3 bases; unmatched junction nucleotides: 8.

The chain uses TRBV7-3 and TRBJ2-1; D may be TRBD1 (6 bases). Looked up from germline, CDR1 is SGHTA and CDR2 is FQGTGA. The V gene lost 5 bases and the J gene lost 0 bases, with 20 bases spanning the gap. The CDR3 is 18 amino acids. The CDR3 loop is CASSLPEGHKSSYNEQFF. The CDR3 coding sequence is TGTGCCAGCAGCCTCCCTGAGGGACATAAGAGCTCCTACAATGAGCAGTTCTTC.

This clone was observed a few times. The V and J genes are TRBV19 and TRBJ2-3; 9 nucleotides agree with TRBD1. The germline V gene encodes CDR1 LNHDA and CDR2 SQIVND (reference sequence). The CDR3 has 14 amino acids. Germline trimming cut 6 bases from V and 3 bases from J; bases unmatched to any gene: 4. CDR3 residues: CASRGQGGTDTQYF. The CDR3 DNA sequence: TGTGCCAGTAGGGGACAGGGTGGAACAGATACGCAGTATTTT.

The chain has TRBV4-1 and TRBJ1-2; TRBD1 matches 8 bases. Germline V gene sequence: CDR1 MGHRA, CDR2 YSYEKL. The CDR3 is 14 amino acids. V was pared by 0 bases and J by 8 bases, with 5 bases of the junction left unmatched. The CDR3 bases are TGCGCCAGCAGCCAAGAGGCCAGGGGGCTCGGCTACACCTTC. Protein: CASSQEARGLGYTF.

J is TRBJ1-5 and V is TRBV19, with TRBD1 identical over 9 bases. Germline V CDR1 and CDR2: LNHDA, SQIVND (reference sequence). Trimming took 5 bases from V and 4 from J; bases not matched to a gene: 12. CDR3 length equals 17 residues. CDR3 in amino acids: CASSSRPGTGRNQPQHF. The CDR3 nucleotides are TGTGCCAGTAGTTCCCGCCCCGGGACAGGGAGGAATCAGCCCCAGCATTTT.

The chain has TRBV4-2 and TRBJ2-3; tentative D call: TRBD2 (7 bases). Between the trimmed V and J ends, which lost 4 bases and 2 bases, there was a span of 13 bases. The CDR3 has 15 residues. The germline CDR1 and CDR2 sequences are LGHNA and YNFKEQ. The CDR3 nucleotides read TGTGCCAGCAGCCGTGCGGCGGGGGCCACAGATACGCAGTATTTT. It is translated as CASSRAAGATDTQYF.

J is TRBJ2-3 and V is TRBV2, with 11 bases aligning to TRBD2. The CDR3 is 15 residues long. The V segment lost 7 bases and the J segment 5 bases; nucleotides outside the gene matches: 8. Germline V gene sequence: CDR1 SNHLY, CDR2 FYNNEI. CDR3 in amino acids: CASTGSGLAGDTQYF. In DNA form, the CDR3 reads TGTGCCAGCACTGGGAGTGGACTAGCGGGAGATACGCAGTATTTT.

The chain carries TRBV4-1 and TRBJ2-2; 10 bases match TRBD1. The germline gives CDR1 MGHRA, CDR2 YSYEKL. The length of the CDR3 is 17 residues. The trim removed 3 bases at V and 0 bases at J, leaving 4 bases unmatched. The CDR3 DNA follows: TGCGCCAGCAGCCAGGGGGGACAGGGGCCGAACACCGGGGAGCTGTTTTTT. Encoded protein: CASSQGGQGPNTGELFF.

J is TRBJ2-7 and V is TRBV30; 8 nucleotides align to TRBD1. V dropped 7 bases and J dropped 8; count of bases not matched to a gene: 13. The CDR3 is 13 amino acids. Germline loops: CDR1 GTSNPN, CDR2 SVGIG (reference sequence). The CDR3 DNA reads TGTGCCTCCGGCGCGGGACAGGAAAGACAGCAGTACTTC. Amino acid sequence: CASGAGQERQQYF.

This clone was seen a handful of times. This rearrangement joins TRBV18 to TRBJ1-2, with TRBD1 as a possible D gene (5 bases). This CDR3 spans 14 amino acids. The germline V gene has CDR1 KGHSH and CDR2 LQKENI. V was cut by 6 bases and J by 3 bases, with 14 bases left in between. The CDR3 is CASSTATDYYGYTF. The CDR3 nucleotides are TGTGCCAGCTCCACGGCGACAGACTACTATGGCTACACCTTC. The variable domain in full, completed from reference TRBV18 and TRBJ1-2, reads NAGVMQNPRHLVRRRGQEARLRCSPMKGHSHVYWYRQLPEEGLKFMVYLQKENIIDESGMPKERFSAEFPKEGPSILRIQQVVRGDSAAYFCASSTATDYYGYTFGSGTRLTVV.

The J gene is TRBJ2-1, the V gene TRBV27; 10 bases fit TRBD2. Trimming removed 8 bases from V and 4 bases from J; junction bases left unmatched: 2. Looked up from germline, CDR1 is MNHEY and CDR2 is SMNVEV (reference sequence). CDR3 length: 13 residues. The DNA of the CDR3 is TGTGCCAGCTGTAGCGGGAGGTACAATGAGCAGTTCTTC. It yields the protein CASCSGRYNEQFF.

V is TRBV7-3 and J is TRBJ2-3, with D hard to call. The length of the CDR3 is 15 residues. V lost 2 bases, J lost 6 bases, and 15 bases lay in between. In germline, CDR1 is SGHTA, CDR2 FQGTGA. This chain's CDR3 is CASSLGAVNSDTQYF. The CDR3 nucleotides are TGTGCCAGCAGCTTAGGTGCCGTTAATAGCGATACGCAGTATTTT.

This clone has a handful of counts. The V call is TRBV3-1 (or the pseudogene TRBV3-2), the J call TRBJ1-6, with D perhaps matching TRBD1 (6 bases). The CDR3 is 15 amino acids. Trimming stripped 1 base from V and 5 bases from J, with 9 bases between. Per germline, CDR1 LGHDT and CDR2 YNNKEL (reference sequence). CDR3 DNA sequence: TGTGCCAGCAGCCAAGTTTGGACAGATAATTCACCCCTCCACTTT. It encodes CASSQVWTDNSPLHF.

V gene TRBV10-2 combines with J gene TRBJ1-1; TRBD1 matches 11 bases. The V gene end was trimmed by 4 bases and the J gene end by 11 bases; junction bases not matched to a gene: 9. CDR1 is WSHSY, CDR2 SAAADI, per germline. The CDR3 sequence is 14 residues long. The CDR3: CASSGDRGELGAFF. CDR3 bases: TGCGCCAGCAGTGGGGACAGGGGGGAACTAGGGGCTTTCTTT.

The chain recombines TRBV10-2 with TRBJ2-2; 9 bases match TRBD2. The germline CDR1 and CDR2 sequences are WSHSY and SAAADI. CDR3 size: 15 residues. V lost 5 bases to trimming and J lost 7 bases; unmatched junction nucleotides: 8. The CDR3 protein is CASSLSSGVGGELFF. Written as DNA, the CDR3 is TGCGCCAGCAGTCTATCTAGCGGGGTAGGCGGGGAGCTGTTTTTT.

The chain links TRBV2 to TRBJ1-5; 7 bases fit TRBD1. The germline V gene encodes CDR1 SNHLY and CDR2 FYNNEI. The junction had 4 bases not matched to a gene; V was cut back by 5 bases and J by 6 bases. This CDR3 is built from 13 residues. The CDR3 loop is CASSRQGVQPQHF. DNA of the CDR3: TGTGCCAGCAGTCGACAGGGAGTTCAGCCCCAGCATTTT.

The J gene is TRBJ1-1, the V gene TRBV29-1; weak D call: TRBD1 (6 bases). Trimming left V 7 bases short and J 7 bases short, with 19 bases between. The CDR3 runs 13 residues. Germline V gene sequence: CDR1 SQVTM, CDR2 ANQGSEA. This CDR3 is CSARGAGVLEAFF. The CDR3, as DNA: TGCAGCGCCCGAGGGGCAGGGGTTCTTGAAGCTTTCTTT.

The gene calls are TRBV2 and TRBJ2-1; TRBD2 matches 9 bases. V was clipped by 7 bases and J by 5 bases; unmatched bases: 9. Looked up from germline, CDR1 is SNHLY and CDR2 is FYNNEI. The CDR3 extends over 15 amino acids. CDR3 coding DNA: TGTGCCAGCACAACCGGGACTAGCTCTAACAATGAGCAGTTCTTC. As protein: CASTTGTSSNNEQFF.

J is TRBJ1-1 and V is TRBV19; 7 bases match TRBD1. The CDR3 has 14 amino acids. Germline V CDR1 and CDR2: LNHDA, SQIVND (reference sequence). With V trimmed by 3 bases and J by 5 bases, 6 bases remained unmatched. CDR3: CASSMRTGDTEAFF. For the CDR3, the DNA is TGTGCCAGTAGTATGAGGACAGGAGATACTGAAGCTTTCTTT.

The V and J genes are TRBV20-1 and TRBJ2-1; D might be TRBD1 (6 bases). V lost 3 bases, J lost 1 base, and 19 bases lay in between. CDR1 is DFQATT, CDR2 SNEGSKA, per germline (reference sequence). The CDR3 length is 17 residues. CDR3 coding DNA: TGCAGTGCTAGTCTATTGACCGGGACATTGTCCTACAATGAGCAGTTCTTC. Translating gives CSASLLTGTLSYNEQFF.

V and J are TRBV6-6 and TRBJ2-5; D is perhaps TRBD2 (7 bases). The CDR3 is made up of 15 amino acids. The V gene lost 3 bases and the J gene lost 5 bases, with 16 bases spanning the gap. Germline-derived CDR1 and CDR2 are MNHNY and SVGAGI (reference sequence). The CDR3 spells CASSYDGGRPETQYF. DNA of the CDR3: TGTGCCAGCAGTTATGACGGGGGGCGCCCTGAGACCCAGTACTTC.

The chain joins TRBV2 to TRBJ2-2, with D possibly being TRBD1 (6 bases). V lost 3 bases and J lost 2, with 13 bases in between. Germline V gene lookup returns CDR1 SNHLY and CDR2 FYNNEI. The CDR3 sequence is 16 residues long. Here the CDR3 DNA reads TGTGCCAGCAGTGAGATGGGACACCTAAACACCGGGGAGCTGTTTTTT. Translated, it gives CASSEMGHLNTGELFF. The full variable domain, its missing parts supplied by reference TRBV2 and TRBJ2-2, is EPEVTQTPSHQVTQMGQEVILRCVPISNHLYFYWYRQILGQKVEFLVSFYNNEISEKSEIFDDQFSVERPDGSNFTLKIRSTKLEDSAMYFCASSEMGHLNTGELFFGEGSRLTVL.

The chain carries TRBV7-6 and TRBJ2-3; TRBD1 agrees at 11 bases. The CDR3 runs to 19 residues. Trimming cost V 2 bases and J 2 bases; bases outside gene matches: 12. CDR1 SGHVS and CDR2 FNYEAQ come from the germline V gene. CDR3 loop: CASSLYAQGTGGNTDTQYF. The CDR3 DNA sequence: TGTGCCAGCAGCTTATATGCCCAGGGGACAGGGGGAAACACAGATACGCAGTATTTT.

The chain has TRBV3-1 (or the pseudogene TRBV3-2) and TRBJ2-7, with D tentatively TRBD2 (7 bases). CDR1 and CDR2 (germline): LGHDT, YNNKEL (reference sequence). This CDR3 has 13 residues. Trimming removed 4 bases at V and 6 bases at J, with 13 bases between. DNA for the CDR3: TGTGCCAGCAGCCTAAGTGGGGGGGCCGAGCAGTACTTC. This sequence encodes CASSLSGGAEQYF.